Following are 2 T cell receptor beta chains from one sample sequenced in a study of shared clonotypes between healthy human individuals. Using immunoSEQ multiplex PCR, the repertoire was profiled, and TCRdb retains in-frame clones only, with some absent. The sample includes 2 million to 2.5 million clones, over 90% seen only once; the top ten take 0.39%. The sequencing sample was made of naive CD4+ T cells from PBMCs. Subset: CD45RA+ positively selected. These receptors originate from a young man in good health. Some clones in this sample may be carry-over from other donors' samples.

CDR3 region: CASSLDRPPYTYGYTF. DNA for the CDR3: TGTGCCAGCAGTCTGGACCGGCCTCCTTATACATATGGCTACACCTTC. The V gene is TRBV28, the J gene TRBJ1-2; no clear D gene. This CDR3 has 16 residues. V lost 5 bases to trimming and J lost 5 bases, with 21 bases between them. The germline V gene has CDR1 MDHEN and CDR2 SYDVKM.

The V gene is TRBV5-1, the J gene TRBJ2-7; D remains unclear. The CDR3 loop spans 15 amino acids. Germline V CDR1 and CDR2: SGHRS, YFSETQ. The germline V and J ends were trimmed by 1 base and 2 bases, with 13 bases remaining between them. CDR3 nucleotides: TGCGCCAGCAGCTTGTCGACGGATTCTCCCTACGAGCAGTACTTC. It translates to CASSLSTDSPYEQYF.